This TCR beta chain came from a study of CD8+CD57+ T cells in acquired aplastic anemia. Study-wide context: Mean yield of DNA from sorted CD4+ and CD8+ cells was roughly 3.2 ug.

The germline CDR1 and CDR2 sequences are MNHEY and SMNVEV (reference sequence). The CDR3 sequence is 14 residues long. V was shortened by 4 bases and J by 7 bases, with 14 bases between the two germline ends. This clonotype appeared a few times. The study profiled TCR beta VDJ and CDR3 using genomic DNA as template. Via MiXCR, TCRdb re-called the reads, giving one row per CDR3 protein. The sample has 110,000 or so distinct CDR3 sequences, 40% to 65% seen once; the top ten hold approximately 32%. The chain uses TRBV27 and TRBJ2-1; D tentatively reads TRBD1 or TRBD2 (5 bases each). The clonotype comes from a human donor in good health, serving as a control. Sequencing input: sorted CD4+, CD8+, or CD8+CD57+ T cells (not recorded which) from PBMCs. The CDR3 DNA follows: TGTGCCAGCAGTTCCTGGGACCCACAAAATGAGCAGTTCTTC. This encodes CASSSWDPQNEQFF.